Listed below are T cell receptor beta chains from one sample, sequenced in a study of beta chain features in type 1 diabetes. Only in-frame clones appear in the TCRdb table, and some are missing; sequencing was by immunoSEQ multiplex PCR. The data contain 450,000 to 550,000 clones, approximately 30% of them seen just once; the ten biggest clones take up about 0.06%. What was sequenced was naive CD4+ T cells from blood. The receptors stem from a young man in good health. The CDR3 runs from the conserved cysteine through the conserved F or W. Each record gives: J gene, V gene, CDR3 protein.

j_gene: TRBJ2-3; v_gene: TRBV4-3; CDR3aa: CASSQDPGTDTQYF
j_gene: TRBJ1-1; v_gene: TRBV11-1; CDR3aa: CASSRMGADTEAFF
j_gene: TRBJ2-1; v_gene: TRBV4-2; CDR3aa: CASSLGTRGRTDEQFF
j_gene: TRBJ2-1; v_gene: TRBV29-1; CDR3aa: CSVEGSRFYNEQFF
j_gene: TRBJ2-7; v_gene: TRBV30; CDR3aa: CAWSGTARYEQYF
j_gene: TRBJ1-1; v_gene: TRBV30; CDR3aa: CAWSHGQNTEAFF
j_gene: TRBJ2-7; v_gene: TRBV7-2; CDR3aa: CASSLGGPFSSYEQYF
j_gene: TRBJ2-1; v_gene: TRBV4-3; CDR3aa: CASSRGSLVYNEQFF
j_gene: TRBJ2-1; v_gene: TRBV7-7; CDR3aa: CASSPDRMTYNEQFF
j_gene: TRBJ2-7; v_gene: TRBV7-9; CDR3aa: CASSTSWDRSYEQYF
j_gene: TRBJ1-5; v_gene: TRBV30; CDR3aa: CAWSEMVGVNQPQHF
j_gene: TRBJ1-1; v_gene: TRBV10-3; CDR3aa: CAISAVTGEAFF
j_gene: TRBJ2-4; v_gene: TRBV7-9; CDR3aa: CASSLEAENIQYF
j_gene: TRBJ2-1; v_gene: TRBV30; CDR3aa: CAWSVKIRTGGNEQFF
j_gene: TRBJ2-5; v_gene: TRBV28; CDR3aa: CASRLYPRTQYF
j_gene: TRBJ2-1; v_gene: TRBV28; CDR3aa: CASRWLADNEQFF
j_gene: TRBJ2-1; v_gene: TRBV7-8; CDR3aa: CASSGERRSSYNEQFF
j_gene: TRBJ2-1; v_gene: TRBV5-1; CDR3aa: CASSLVGGDYNEQFF
j_gene: TRBJ2-1; v_gene: TRBV6-5; CDR3aa: CASSPDRPYNEQFF
j_gene: TRBJ1-4; v_gene: TRBV5-4; CDR3aa: CASSLEATNEKLFF
j_gene: TRBJ1-1; v_gene: TRBV30; CDR3aa: CAWKRPEAFF
j_gene: TRBJ2-2; v_gene: TRBV9; CDR3aa: CASSARLPGQGAGGELFF
j_gene: TRBJ2-7; v_gene: TRBV7-2; CDR3aa: CASSLRDRSYEQYF
j_gene: TRBJ2-2; v_gene: TRBV4-1; CDR3aa: CASSQDLAHTGELFF
j_gene: TRBJ2-1; v_gene: TRBV4-1; CDR3aa: CASSQGQGARNEQFF
j_gene: TRBJ2-7; v_gene: TRBV6-6; CDR3aa: CASSYATEYEQYF
j_gene: TRBJ2-4; v_gene: TRBV2; CDR3aa: CASSGVRVAKNIQYF
j_gene: TRBJ2-5; v_gene: TRBV5-6; CDR3aa: CASSRDRQETQYF
j_gene: TRBJ2-1; v_gene: TRBV25-1; CDR3aa: CASTRDSYNEQFF
j_gene: TRBJ1-4; v_gene: TRBV15; CDR3aa: CATSRVFGVGINEKLFF
j_gene: TRBJ2-7; v_gene: TRBV6-6; CDR3aa: CASRLSGRDYEQYF
j_gene: TRBJ1-2; v_gene: TRBV2; CDR3aa: CASSYVLPDGYTF